This T cell receptor (beta chain) emerged from a study of regulatory T cells in long-lasting Graves disease. This clonotype was counted at least ten times. Time point in this sample: newly diagnosed GD, antithyroid drugs for less than 3 months. The TCR library was made from RNA that had been extracted from PBMCs in TRIzol. J lost 6 bases, V lost 4 bases, and 10 bases had no gene match. Per the germline V gene, CDR1 is GTSNPN and CDR2 is SVGIG (reference sequence). The CDR3 length is 15 residues. Construction of TCR beta libraries relied on iRepertoire HTBI primers and on Arm-PCR targeting CDR3 regions. TCRdb analysed the multiplex PCR reads with MiXCR anew, one entry per CDR3 protein. Of about 520,000 distinct CDR3 sequences in the sample, 9.5% to 15% are singletons; the top ten hold roughly 9.3%. In addition, the sample was reused for a study of T cells in Graves' hyperthyroidism and ophthalmopathy.

The clonotype comes from a woman aged 25-40 years with Graves disease. The input for sequencing was peripheral blood mononuclear cells (PBMCs), taken at new diagnosis, from a patient treated with antithyroid drugs. The genes are TRBV30 and TRBJ2-7, with 12 bases that match TRBD1. The CDR3 DNA follows: TGTGCCTGGAATGGGGACAGGGGGCGATGGTCCGAGCAGTACTTC. It codes for CAWNGDRGRWSEQYF.